The next 14 T cell receptor beta chains were all read from a single sample in a study of blood T cell repertoires in COVID-19 (dated by TCRdb to between 2020 and 2021). Library method: the immunoSEQ multiplex PCR assay. The table comes from immuneACCESS by way of TCRdb, which keeps in-frame sequences with V and J called. Part of the clones is missing from these tables; in studies checked, under half for an unresolved V gene and the rest for unknown reasons. The sample yields about 380,000 clones; approximately 90% were counted once. The ten biggest clones cover 1.2% of the sample. Input material: PBMCs or T cells enriched from blood (not recorded which). Receptors originate from a woman younger than 30 who had recovered from COVID-19.

The chain couples TRBV10-1 to TRBJ2-5; D perhaps matches TRBD2 (5 bases). Germline lookup yields CDR1 WNHNN and CDR2 SYGVQD (reference sequence). Trimming cost V 3 bases and J 4 bases, with 15 bases left between them. The CDR3 runs to 15 residues. The chain's CDR3 is CASSDLEGPTETQYF. CDR3 coding DNA: TGCGCCAGCAGTGATCTCGAGGGCCCGACAGAGACCCAGTACTTC.

The chain combines TRBV11-2 with TRBJ1-1; D remains unclear. From germline, CDR1 is SGHAT and CDR2 FQNNGV. This CDR3 is built from 11 residues. Between the trimmed V and J ends, which lost 3 bases and 7 bases, there was a span of 6 bases. CDR3 sequence (DNA): TGTGCCAGCAGCTTCGGGGATGAAGCTTTCTTT. Its protein is CASSFGDEAFF. The whole variable domain, filled in from reference TRBV11-2 and TRBJ1-1, reads EAGVAQSPRYKIIEKRQSVAFWCNPISGHATLYWYQQILGQGPKLLIQFQNNGVVDDSQLPKDRFSAERLKGVDSTLKIQPAKLEDSAVYLCASSFGDEAFFGQGTRLTVV.

The gene calls are TRBV11-2 and TRBJ1-2; possible D gene TRBD1, 5 bases. Germline assignment: CDR1 SGHAT and CDR2 FQNNGV. V gave up 0 bases and J gave up 8 bases, with 19 bases separating them. The CDR3 has 16 residues. CDR3 protein: CASSLDLGGGSYGYTF. The CDR3 DNA follows: TGTGCCAGCAGCTTAGATCTGGGGGGTGGCTCTTACGGCTACACCTTC.

The count of this clone is one. The chain uses TRBV2 and TRBJ2-2; the match to TRBD1 covers 7 bases. V gave up 4 bases and J gave up 1 base; unmatched junction bases: 6. This CDR3 is 16 amino acids long. Germline V CDR1 and CDR2: SNHLY, FYNNEI. CDR3 sequence reads: CASSGSDRMNTGELFF. CDR3 nucleotides: TGTGCCAGCAGTGGGTCGGACAGGATGAACACCGGGGAGCTGTTTTTT.

The rearrangement links TRBV14 to TRBJ2-5; the D gene is possibly TRBD2 (5 bases). Trimming stripped 0 bases from V and 2 bases from J, with 19 bases between. This CDR3 has 18 amino acids. Germline V gene sequence: CDR1 SGHDN, CDR2 FVKESK. The CDR3 loop reads CASSQDVASLKPQETQYF. The CDR3 DNA reads TGTGCCAGCAGCCAAGATGTTGCTAGCCTTAAACCACAAGAGACCCAGTACTTC.

The rearrangement links TRBV10-3 to TRBJ2-7; tentatively, D is TRBD1 (5 bases). The CDR3 extends over 13 amino acids. V was shortened by 7 bases and J by 2 bases, with 12 bases between the two germline ends. Per the germline V gene, CDR1 is ENHRY and CDR2 is SYGVKD. CDR3 loop: CAITADTTYEQYF. The CDR3, as DNA: TGTGCCATCACGGCGGACACCACCTACGAGCAGTACTTC.

The chain carries TRBV7-3 and TRBJ2-1; 10 nucleotides agree with TRBD2. J lost 5 bases, V lost 6 bases, and 4 bases had no gene match. The CDR3 covers 14 residues. Germline CDR1 is SGHTA and CDR2 is FQGTGA. Written as DNA, the CDR3 is TGTGCCAGCAGTCTCGGACTAGCGGACAATGAGCAGTTCTTC. This sequence encodes CASSLGLADNEQFF.

The chain links TRBV27 to TRBJ1-1; 7 nucleotides align to TRBD1. This CDR3 comprises 15 residues. Germline V gene lookup returns CDR1 MNHEY and CDR2 SMNVEV (reference sequence). V lost 2 bases, J lost 5 bases, and 8 bases stayed unmatched. The CDR3 DNA reads TGTGCCAGCAGTTTAGAAAGGGGGCGCGATACTGAAGCTTTCTTT. Translated: CASSLERGRDTEAFF.

The V gene is TRBV19, the J gene TRBJ2-7; TRBD2 matches at 12 bases. This CDR3 region has 16 residues. From germline, CDR1 is LNHDA and CDR2 SQIVND (reference sequence). V was clipped by 6 bases and J by 5 bases; unmatched bases: 11. The CDR3: CASSFGLAGSLDEQYF. CDR3 nucleotides: TGTGCCAGTAGCTTTGGACTAGCGGGGTCGCTGGACGAGCAGTACTTC.

The rearrangement joins TRBV24-1 to TRBJ2-7; D call uncertain. V shed 3 bases and J shed 6 bases, with 8 bases lying between them. The CDR3 totals 12 residues. Germline V gene data show CDR1 as KGHDR and CDR2 as SFDVKD. This CDR3 reads CATSDPGAEQYF. CDR3 sequence (DNA): TGTGCCACCAGTGATCCCGGAGCCGAGCAGTACTTC.

V gene TRBV9 combines with J gene TRBJ1-6; 7 bases align to TRBD1. The CDR3 covers 14 residues. Germline CDR1 SGDLS, CDR2 YYNGEE. The V and J ends lost 4 bases and 9 bases, in that order; junction bases with no gene match: 7. CDR3 region: CASSLTGAGSPLHF. In DNA, the CDR3 is TGTGCCAGCAGCCTCACAGGGGCGGGTTCACCCCTCCACTTT.

The V gene is TRBV29-1, the J gene TRBJ1-2, with 8 bases aligning to TRBD1. V dropped 2 bases and J dropped 5; count of bases not matched to a gene: 7. Germline CDR1 is SQVTM and CDR2 is ANQGSEA. The CDR3 has 14 amino acids. This CDR3 is CSVERQGSGYGYTF. Written as DNA, the CDR3 is TGCAGCGTTGAAAGACAGGGGAGTGGATATGGCTACACCTTC. Based on the CDR3 plus reference TRBV29-1 and TRBJ1-2, the full variable domain is SAVISQKPSRDICQRGTSLTIQCQVDSQVTMMFWYRQQPGQSLTLIATANQGSEATYESGFVIDKFPISRPNLTFSTLTVSNMSPEDSSIYLCSVERQGSGYGYTFGSGTRLTVV.

About this clone itself: At one boundary the junction diverges from the germline segment, which might be a read error. The chain recombines TRBV6-2 or TRBV6-3 with TRBJ2-7; no definite D call. CDR3 length: 13 residues. Germline CDR1 MNHEY, CDR2 SVGEGT. CDR3 sequence: CASSRSDSSEQYF. The CDR3 nucleotides read TGTGCCAGCAGCCGTAGTGACTCCTCCGAGCAGTACTTC.

This clone was seen once. The chain employs TRBV12-3 or TRBV12-4 and TRBJ1-2; no clear D. The CDR3 loop spans 13 amino acids. V was shortened by 5 bases and J by 2 bases, with 9 bases between the two germline ends. Here the CDR3 reads CASSPRENYGYTF. CDR3 DNA: TGTGCCAGCAGTCCCCGGGAGAACTATGGCTACACCTTC.